This TCR beta chain was identified during a study of response to subunit inactivated influenza vaccine. Study findings and constraints: Few new T cells, the authors suggested, are recruited by each seasonal influenza vaccination.

TCRdb processed the RT-PCR reads anew with MiXCR; each CDR3 protein has one entry. The data contain hundreds of thousands of distinct CDR3 sequences, approximately 14% of them singletons. CDR1 and CDR2 from the germline V gene are MGHDK and SYGVNS. The CDR3 contains 14 residues. Worth noting for this clonotype: The antigen is not known.

V and J are TRBV25-1 and TRBJ1-4, with D possibly TRBD1 on 5 matching bases. The source is a man between 50 and 59 years old who received an inactivated influenza vaccine. The sample was PBMCs from blood, taken 11 to 12 days after vaccination. The CDR3 coding sequence is TGTGTCGCGACAGACATTTATACTAATGAAAAACTGTTTTTT. This gives the protein CVATDIYTNEKLFF.